This TCR beta chain was retrieved from a study of Graves' ophthalmopathy and Graves' hyperthyroidism (dated by TCRdb to the late 2010s). In the study overall: Peripheral blood was collected at initial diagnosis, prior to any treatment. Once sampling was done, hyperthyroidism patients were given methimazole at a starting dose of 30 mg daily, while ophthalmopathy patients were given high-dose intravenous methylprednisolone. To explore V-J signatures that separate ophthalmopathy from hyperthyroidism, a discovery set of about a hundred patients was enrolled, consisting of more than 40 with ophthalmopathy and roughly 59 with stable hyperthyroidism. In total, some 130 blood samples were TCR-sequenced: some 43 ophthalmopathy, around 75 hyperthyroidism and roughly 17 hyperthyroidism-to-ophthalmopathy patients. TCR beta repertoire signatures were used to distinguish Graves' ophthalmopathy from Graves' hyperthyroidism and to predict progression to ophthalmopathy. T-cell repertoires of thyroid tissue and blood were compared in more than 5 hyperthyroidism patients. An independent validation cohort was composed of 18 to 20 hyperthyroidism patients and around 16 patients who later progressed from hyperthyroidism to ophthalmopathy. Study-wide findings and limitations: The 13-signature model separated ophthalmopathy from stable hyperthyroidism with around 90% sensitivity and approximately 83% specificity in cross-validation, and 80%/75% in the test set. No statistical method was used to predetermine the sample size, and group allocation was not hidden from the investigators. In validation, the model predicted ophthalmopathy progression with 55% to 71% sensitivity and 72.22% specificity; some 13 predicted patients were CT-confirmed with GO in a median of approximately 6.2 months. Most expanded thyroid clonotypes with a frequency above 0.001 also appeared in blood, which suggests that blood repertoires may reflect the immune response in the thyroid.

This clonotype was seen repeatedly, ten times or more. No antigen is known for it. No much larger clone is present one base from it, and per-base qualities are unavailable. Ophthalmopathy patients were characterized by moderately to severely active disease, a Clinical Activity Score of at least 3, a NOSPECS grade of at least 4, and a disease duration under 3 months. Patients with other autoimmune diseases, uncontrolled infections, pregnancy or lactation were excluded. Clinical symptoms, serum thyroxine, TRAb, thyroid ultrasound and orbital computed tomography were used for diagnosis. Using Ficoll-Paque density gradient centrifugation, PBMCs were isolated from 8.5 to 10 ml of fresh peripheral blood. Trizol reagent was used to extract the total RNA, and its quality was then checked on an Agilent 2100 Bioanalyzer. The junction shows trimming of 2 bases on V and 2 bases on J, and the gene matches do not reach 6 bases of it. The CDR3 spans 16 residues, from the cysteine through the phenylalanine. Here the CDR3 DNA is all that survives: 48 bases in frame from base 1. CDR1 MNHEY and CDR2 SVGAGI are derived from the germline V gene.

For repertoire sequencing, TCR beta CDR3 regions were amplified from RNA transcripts. The first round of RT-PCR was done with HTBI primers and the Qiagen OneStep RT-PCR kit, and was followed by a second round of multiplex PCR, then size selection and purification. Libraries were sequenced on an Illumina HiSeq2000 using paired-end 100 bp reads. The original pipeline was this. SOAPnuke was used to process the reads, throwing out any read that had adapters, had uncalled bases, had a mean Phred below 15, or lacked an exact constant-primer or identifier match. High-quality paired reads were merged with COPE v1.2.5. Each unique nucleotide sequence was treated as a clonotype, and MiTCR v1.1 was used to align the clonotypes to the IMGT TRB V, D and J references. The analysis was limited to V-J combinations with a frequency above 0.0001, which together covered more than 99% of repertoires. A TCR clonal expansion and chaos score per V-J combination was defined as the ratio of F50 clonal expansion to chaos observed in the TCRdist matrix. Welch's t-statistics and random forest were used to narrow the features down to around twelve V-J combinations, which were then fed into a naive Bayes classifier. Thyroid-blood repertoire similarity was quantified with the Morisita-Horn index. TCRdb applied fastp at Q25 and MiXCR to the public reads, then kept only in-frame beta chains. Identical CDR3 proteins give one entry, which carries the most common genes and DNA. What appears here as the V and J calls and clone size reflects TCRdb's work, not the paper's. Across this sample there are roughly 300,000 distinct CDR3 sequences, with roughly a sixth seen only once. The ten largest clones represent 9% to 15% of the sample.

The V and J segments used are TRBV6-5 and TRBJ2-5; 9 bases in the junction line up with TRBD1. The material sequenced was peripheral blood. The TCR comes from an adult man with Graves' ophthalmopathy. The CDR3 has the sequence CASSYDYRGHQETQYF. In nucleotide form, the sequence is TGTGCCAGCAGTTACGATTACAGGGGGCATCAAGAGACCCAGTACTTC.